This T cell receptor (beta chain) was sequenced in a study of Graves' ophthalmopathy and Graves' hyperthyroidism. The PBMC fraction was derived from under 11 ml of fresh peripheral blood. Germline V lookup: CDR1 SGDLS, CDR2 YYNGEE. V was clipped by 7 bases and J by 0 bases, with 11 bases between them. This CDR3 comprises 15 residues. The study amplified TCR beta CDR3 regions using RNA transcripts. The workflow started with a first-round RT-PCR run with HTBI primers and then moved on to a second-round multiplex PCR. One entry per CDR3 protein results from TCRdb running MiXCR on the multiplex PCR reads. Here the sample spans 200,000 to 300,000 distinct CDR3 sequences, 45% being singletons.

Sequencing input: peripheral blood. The sequence was collected from an adult man with Graves' ophthalmopathy. This rearrangement joins TRBV9 to TRBJ1-6; no clear D. The CDR3 sequence is CASGTGSSYNSPLHF. The CDR3 DNA is TGTGCCAGCGGCACGGGGAGCTCCTATAATTCACCCCTCCACTTT.